This record concerns one T cell receptor beta chain sequence. Authors' processing steps: Nucleated cell counts were estimated from reference gene primer amplification. The repertoire was sequenced with immunoSEQ multiplex PCR; TCRdb's copy has only in-frame clones and lacks some. That table supplies the V and J calls and clone size; D and trimming were determined from the DNA. The data show approximately 430,000 clones, roughly 88% seen once. These data originate in a study of blood T cell repertoires in COVID-19. Turning to the study itself: Spain, Italy and the United States supplied samples that represented acute and convalescent COVID-19. PBMCs, B-cell-depleted T cells, or T cells provided the cDNA or gDNA that made up the material.

The CDR3 is made up of 17 amino acids. The germline V and J ends were trimmed by 0 bases and 4 bases, with 19 bases remaining between them. CDR1 is SGHTS and CDR2 is YDEGEE in the germline V gene. Sequences were obtained from peripheral blood. The rearrangement links TRBV5-8 to TRBJ1-1; D is unclear. This receptor was taken from a woman aged 25 to 39 with active or convalescent COVID-19. The DNA for the CDR3 is TGTGCCAGCAGCTTGGCCTGGTCGAAAGACACCGTCACTGAAGCTTTCTTT. This codes for CASSLAWSKDTVTEAFF.